A single sample is the source of the 15 T cell receptor beta chains below, sequenced in a study of T cells in Graves' hyperthyroidism and ophthalmopathy. Amplified TCR beta CDR3 regions came from RNA transcripts. In the first-round RT-PCR of the TCR CDR3, the HTBI primer set was used. TCRdb fed the multiplex PCR reads into MiXCR, producing one record per CDR3 protein. The sample lists more than 350,000 distinct CDR3 sequences; roughly 15% were seen once. The sample comprised blood. These receptors all stem from a woman in her sixties with Graves' ophthalmopathy.

This clonotype occurred many times. This chain joins TRBV30 and TRBJ2-5; 10 bases line up with TRBD2. The ends lost 3 bases at V and 2 bases at J; junction bases unmatched: 6. CDR1 is GTSNPN and CDR2 is SVGIG in the germline V gene (reference sequence). The CDR3 totals 15 residues. The CDR3 nucleotides are TGTGCCTGGAGCCCCGGACTAGCGGAGCAAGAGACCCAGTACTTC. Encoded protein: CAWSPGLAEQETQYF.

CDR3 sequence: CSAIGSYNSPLHF. CDR3 nucleotide sequence: TGCAGTGCTATTGGATCCTATAATTCACCCCTCCACTTT. This chain connects TRBV20-1 to TRBJ1-6; D is uncertain. Germline CDR1 reads DFQATT; CDR2 reads SNEGSKA (reference sequence). This CDR3 spans 13 amino acids. V was shortened by 4 bases and J by 1 base, with 5 bases between the two germline ends.

A single count supports this clonotype. One junction end does not reproduce the germline sequence, and a read error may be involved. Here the CDR3 DNA reads TGTACCAGCAGTCGCCAGGGACTAGCGTACAATGAGCAGTTCTTC. It translates to CTSSRQGLAYNEQFF. The J gene is TRBJ2-1, the V gene TRBV27, with 10 nucleotides matching TRBD2. This CDR3 has 15 amino acids. Germline-derived CDR1 and CDR2 are MNHEY and SMNVEV (reference sequence).

This clonotype appeared many times. This chain connects TRBV7-2 to TRBJ2-5; D not certain. Germline-derived CDR1 and CDR2 are SGHTA and FQGNSA. This CDR3 contains 13 residues. Trimming removed 5 bases from V and 2 bases from J, with 9 bases in between. The CDR3 loop is CASSAGRQETQYF. The CDR3 DNA reads TGTGCCAGCAGCGCCGGACGGCAAGAGACCCAGTACTTC.

This clonotype came up many times. The rearrangement joins TRBV30 to TRBJ2-1; TRBD2 matches at 11 bases. Looked up from germline, CDR1 is GTSNPN and CDR2 is SVGIG (reference sequence). Losses at the gene ends were 0 bases for V and 4 bases for J; bases not matched to a gene: 5. CDR3 length equals 16 residues. The CDR3 DNA follows: TGTGCCTGGAGTGTCGCGGCTAGCGGGAGGTACAATGAGCAGTTCTTC. It encodes CAWSVAASGRYNEQFF.

The rearrangement joins TRBV19 to TRBJ1-2, with 9 bases that match TRBD1. Looked up from germline, CDR1 is LNHDA and CDR2 is SQIVND (reference sequence). This CDR3 region has 11 residues. Trimming at V came to 10 bases and at J to 8 bases, leaving 5 bases not matched to a gene. The CDR3 DNA reads TGTGCCACCGGGACAGGGACCGGCTACACCTTC. It specifies CATGTGTGYTF.

This clonotype appeared many times. The rearrangement links TRBV27 to TRBJ2-1, with 12 bases identical to TRBD2. The germline CDR1 and CDR2 sequences are MNHEY and SMNVEV (reference sequence). This CDR3 comprises 16 residues. V lost 5 bases, J lost 4 bases, and 6 bases stayed unmatched. The CDR3 loop reads CASSPSTSGRYNEQFF. CDR3 nucleotide sequence: TGTGCCAGCAGTCCCTCGACTAGCGGGAGATACAATGAGCAGTTCTTC.

This clonotype has only a few counts. V and J are TRBV20-1 and TRBJ2-7; a possible D gene is TRBD1 (6 bases). This CDR3 comprises 14 residues. With 6 bases removed from V and 2 bases from J, the gap between germline ends came to 17 bases. Germline values: CDR1 DFQATT, CDR2 SNEGSKA (reference sequence). The CDR3 protein is CSAVDSQITYEQYF. CDR3 nucleotide sequence: TGCAGTGCGGTGGACAGCCAAATAACCTACGAGCAGTACTTC.

This sequence joins TRBV7-9 and TRBJ2-2; 9 bases match TRBD2. Trimming removed 5 bases from V and 6 bases from J; junction bases left unmatched: 13. The CDR3 covers 17 residues. Germline lookup yields CDR1 SEHNR and CDR2 FQNEAQ (reference sequence). The CDR3 DNA reads TGTGCCAGCAGCCGCCCTTTGATAGCGGGAGATGCCGGGGAGCTGTTTTTT. Its protein is CASSRPLIAGDAGELFF.

This clonotype was seen at least ten times. The chain is built from TRBV30 and TRBJ1-5; maybe TRBD1 (5 bases). This CDR3 has 14 residues. V was trimmed by 2 bases and J by 1 base, leaving 9 bases between them. CDR1 and CDR2 from the germline V gene are GTSNPN and SVGIG (reference sequence). CDR3 amino acids: CAWSTGGSNQPQHF. The CDR3, as DNA: TGTGCCTGGAGTACGGGGGGAAGCAATCAGCCCCAGCATTTT.

The J gene is TRBJ2-1, the V gene TRBV6-2 or TRBV6-3; 7 bases fit TRBD2. The trim removed 9 bases at V and 0 bases at J, leaving 14 bases unmatched. The CDR3 is 17 residues long. Germline lookup yields CDR1 MNHEY and CDR2 SVGEGT. CDR3 bases: TGTGCCAGTCCTGACGGCACTAGCGAGAGCTCCTACAATGAGCAGTTCTTC. Its translation is CASPDGTSESSYNEQFF.

The CDR3 is CASSLREANPYNEQFF. In DNA, the CDR3 is TGTGCCAGCAGCCTACGGGAGGCCAACCCCTACAATGAGCAGTTCTTC. V usage is TRBV6-1 and J usage is TRBJ2-1; TRBD2 agrees at 7 bases. Germline CDR1 and CDR2: MNHNS and SASEGT. V shed 6 bases and J 2 bases; nucleotides not matched to a gene: 10. The CDR3 covers 16 residues.

This clonotype was counted only a few times. The rearrangement joins TRBV28 to TRBJ2-7; 9 positions agree with TRBD1. The germline gives CDR1 MDHEN, CDR2 SYDVKM. V shed 7 bases and J 6 bases; nucleotides not matched to a gene: 7. The CDR3 length is 13 residues. Written as DNA, the CDR3 is TGTGCCAGCAACCGGGACAGGGAAGCCGAGCAGTACTTC. Protein sequence: CASNRDREAEQYF.

Ten or more counts support this clonotype. V usage is TRBV6-5 and J usage is TRBJ2-1, with 12 bases that match TRBD2. Trimming cost V 2 bases and J 7 bases; bases outside gene matches: 6. Per germline, CDR1 MNHEY and CDR2 SVGAGI. The CDR3 is made up of 16 amino acids. CDR3 DNA sequence: TGTGCCAGCAGTTACCCGACTAGCGGGAGCCTAAATGAGCAGTTCTTC. Its translation: CASSYPTSGSLNEQFF.

This rearrangement joins TRBV6-1 to TRBJ2-6; 12 nucleotides agree with TRBD1. V shed 1 base and J 1 base; nucleotides not matched to a gene: 11. Germline values: CDR1 MNHNS, CDR2 SASEGT. CDR3 length: 21 residues. CDR3 DNA: TGTGCCAGCAGTGAAGGGGGACCGGGACAGGGGGCGAGTTCTGGGGCCAACGTCCTGACTTTC. As protein: CASSEGGPGQGASSGANVLTF.